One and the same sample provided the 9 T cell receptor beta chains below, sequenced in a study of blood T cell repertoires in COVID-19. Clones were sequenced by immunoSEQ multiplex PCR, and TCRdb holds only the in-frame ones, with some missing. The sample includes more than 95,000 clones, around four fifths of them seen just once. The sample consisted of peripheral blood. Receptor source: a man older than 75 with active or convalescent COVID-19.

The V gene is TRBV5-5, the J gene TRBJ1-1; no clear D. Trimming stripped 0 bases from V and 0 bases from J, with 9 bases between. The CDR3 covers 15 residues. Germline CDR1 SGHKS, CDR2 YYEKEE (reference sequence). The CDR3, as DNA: TGTGCCAGCAGCTTGGGGCAGCTAGTGAACACTGAAGCTTTCTTT. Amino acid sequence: CASSLGQLVNTEAFF.

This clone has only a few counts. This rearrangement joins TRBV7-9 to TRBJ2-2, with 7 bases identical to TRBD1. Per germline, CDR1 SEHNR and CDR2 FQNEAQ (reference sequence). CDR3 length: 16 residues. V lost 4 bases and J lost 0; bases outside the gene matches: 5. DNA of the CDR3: TGTGCCAGCAGCTCAGCCGGGACAGCGAACACCGGGGAGCTGTTTTTT. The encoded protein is CASSSAGTANTGELFF.

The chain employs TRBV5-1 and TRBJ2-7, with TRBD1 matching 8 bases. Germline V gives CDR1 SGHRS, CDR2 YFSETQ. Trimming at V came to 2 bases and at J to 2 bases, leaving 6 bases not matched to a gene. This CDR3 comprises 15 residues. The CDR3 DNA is TGCGCCAGCAGCTTAACAGGGGGTTCCACCTACGAGCAGTACTTC. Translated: CASSLTGGSTYEQYF.

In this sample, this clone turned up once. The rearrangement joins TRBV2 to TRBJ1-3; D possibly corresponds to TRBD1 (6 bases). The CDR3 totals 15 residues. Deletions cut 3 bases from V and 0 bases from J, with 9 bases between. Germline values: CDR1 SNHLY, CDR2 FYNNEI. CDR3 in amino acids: CASSDQGGSGNTIYF. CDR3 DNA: TGTGCCAGCAGTGATCAAGGGGGCTCTGGAAACACCATATATTTT.

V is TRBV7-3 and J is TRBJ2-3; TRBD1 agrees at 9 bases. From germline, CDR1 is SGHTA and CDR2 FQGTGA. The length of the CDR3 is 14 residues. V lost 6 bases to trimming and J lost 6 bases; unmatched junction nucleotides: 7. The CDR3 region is CASRATGGSDTQYF. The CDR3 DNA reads TGTGCCAGCAGAGCTACAGGGGGCAGCGATACGCAGTATTTT.

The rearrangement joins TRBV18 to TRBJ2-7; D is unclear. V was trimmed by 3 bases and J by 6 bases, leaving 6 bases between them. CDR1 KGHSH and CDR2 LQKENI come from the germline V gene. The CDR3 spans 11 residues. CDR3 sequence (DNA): TGTGCCAGCTCACCCGGTTTCGAGCAGTACTTC. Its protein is CASSPGFEQYF.

The CDR3 region is CASSHDRSNQPQHF. The CDR3 DNA sequence: TGTGCCAGCAGCCACGACAGGAGCAATCAGCCCCAGCATTTT. The rearrangement joins TRBV9 to TRBJ1-5, with D possibly TRBD1 on 6 matching bases. The CDR3 has 14 residues. Trimming removed 4 bases at V and 1 base at J, with 9 bases between. Germline CDR1 is SGDLS and CDR2 is YYNGEE.

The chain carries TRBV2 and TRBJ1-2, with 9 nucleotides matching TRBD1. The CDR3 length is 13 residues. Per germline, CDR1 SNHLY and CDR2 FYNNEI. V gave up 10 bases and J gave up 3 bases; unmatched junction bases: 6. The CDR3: CATRQGVDYGYTF. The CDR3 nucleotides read TGTGCCACCAGACAGGGGGTTGACTATGGCTACACCTTC. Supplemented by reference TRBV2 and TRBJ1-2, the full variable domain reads EPEVTQTPSHQVTQMGQEVILRCVPISNHLYFYWYRQILGQKVEFLVSFYNNEISEKSEIFDDQFSVERPDGSNFTLKIRSTKLEDSAMYFCATRQGVDYGYTFGSGTRLTVV.

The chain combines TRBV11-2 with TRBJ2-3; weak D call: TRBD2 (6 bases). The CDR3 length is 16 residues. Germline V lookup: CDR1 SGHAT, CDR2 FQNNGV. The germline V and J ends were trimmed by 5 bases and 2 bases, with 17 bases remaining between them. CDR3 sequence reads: CASSPFLGGLTDTQYF. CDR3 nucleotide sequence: TGTGCCAGCAGCCCCTTCCTCGGGGGACTCACAGATACGCAGTATTTT.